The source of this T cell receptor beta chain is a study of OX40 agonist ivuxolimab in advanced cancers. Looking at the study overall: Ivuxolimab was an agonistic, fully human IgG2 monoclonal antibody directed against OX40 (CD134), a costimulatory receptor. Intravenous ivuxolimab was administered to patients every 2 weeks at six dose levels: 0.01, 0.1, 0.3, 1.5, 3 and 10 mg/kg. Of the 52 patients in dose escalation, approximately 20 had hepatocellular carcinoma, about 15 had melanoma, 9 had renal cell carcinoma and 9 had head and neck cancer. A male proportion of about 79% and a mean age of about 60 years, ranging from 23 to 79, were recorded for the dose-escalation cohort. Prior anti-PD-1, anti-PD-L1 or anti-CTLA-4 therapy was permitted, and checkpoint inhibitors had been received by under 50% of dose-escalation patients. Partial responses occurred in three dose-escalation patients: two with cutaneous melanoma and one with hepatocellular carcinoma. The point of sequencing TCRbeta in the periphery was to test whether ivuxolimab changed TCR sequence diversity and drove clonal T-cell expansion. The paper describes the monotherapy dose-escalation part (N ≈ 50 patients) of the phase I trial of ivuxolimab.

The trial excluded patients who had a history of autoimmune disease or who were on systemic immunosuppression. Peripheral blood for TCR sequencing was drawn from every dose cohort at baseline, at cycle 4 day 1 and at cycle 7 day 1. Samples came from an open-label, multicenter, first-in-human phase I dose-escalation trial of ivuxolimab. Adults with locally advanced or metastatic melanoma, renal cell, hepatocellular, or head and neck squamous cell carcinoma were enrolled in the trial. Before TCR sequencing, CD4+ and CD8+ T cells were separately sorted from peripheral blood. In the germline V gene (reference sequence), CDR1 corresponds to SSHAT and CDR2 to FNYEAQ. Including cysteine and phenylalanine, the CDR3 has 14 amino acids. The only DNA kept is the CDR3, 42 bases in frame from the first base. Genomic DNA was isolated from the sorted cells so that the TCRbeta CDR3 region could be sequenced. TCRbeta CDR3 regions were sequenced using the immunoSEQ Assay. In its TCRdb copy, this immuneACCESS table keeps in-frame sequences only and misses some clones. Where compared with another copy, unresolved V genes explain less than half of these, and the others have no known cause. Present in this sample are approximately 54,000 clones, 90% to 95% of which were seen just once. The biggest ten clones account for approximately 12% of the sample.

Comment on this clone: Which antigen it targets is not known. The junction does not match germline at one end; this may be a read error.

Broader findings and caveats from the paper: In the 0.1-3.0 mg/kg groups, partial responders had among the lowest normalized peripheral clonal expansion, particularly in CD8+ T cells. On average, CD8+ T cells showed more expanded clones than CD4+ T cells after ivuxolimab. Low levels of normalized T-cell clonal expansion were also shown by some nonresponding patients. At doses from 0.1 to 3.0 mg/kg, clonal expansion was seen in both CD4+ and CD8+ blood T cells between baseline and week 6. Which antigens the clonally expanded peripheral T cells were specific for was not determined.

This receptor was obtained from an adult with an advanced solid tumor such as melanoma, head and neck, liver or kidney cancer. The source was CD4+ or CD8+ T cells sorted from blood, collected in a trial of the OX40 agonist ivuxolimab. This chain joins TRBV7-7 to TRBJ2-2; 7 central nucleotides agree with TRBD2. The nucleotides are TGTGCTAGCAGCTTACGGGGGGTAACCGGGGAGCTGTTTTTT. Translated, this gives CASSLRGVTGELFF. The CDR3, completed at both ends by the reference TRBV7-7 and TRBJ2-2 genes, gives the full variable domain GAGVSQSPRYKVTKRGQDVTLRCDPISSHATLYWYQQALGQGPEFLTYFNYEAQPDKSGLPSDRFSAERPEGSISTLTIQRTEQRDSAMYRCASSLRGVTGELFFGEGSRLTVL.